A single sample gave rise to the 20 T cell receptor beta chains below, sequenced in a study of blood T cell repertoires in COVID-19. The data were produced by immunoSEQ multiplex PCR, yet TCRdb's version contains in-frame clones alone and is incomplete. The sample shows 200,000 to 250,000 clones, approximately 80% of them seen only once. Sequencing used peripheral blood. Every receptor here comes from a human donor in a cohort sampled during active COVID-19.

The chain couples TRBV19 to TRBJ2-7; TRBD1 matches 11 bases. The V segment lost 5 bases and the J segment 2 bases; nucleotides outside the gene matches: 8. The length of the CDR3 is 16 residues. The germline gives CDR1 LNHDA, CDR2 SQIVND (reference sequence). The CDR3 sequence is CASSPSDRGRPYEQYF. The CDR3 DNA reads TGTGCCAGTAGTCCCTCGGACAGGGGGCGGCCCTACGAGCAGTACTTC.

V gene TRBV6-2 or TRBV6-3 combines with J gene TRBJ2-3, with TRBD1 matching over 9 bases. V lost 2 bases, J lost 2 bases, and 2 bases stayed unmatched. Looked up from germline, CDR1 is MNHEY and CDR2 is SVGEGT. The CDR3 length is 15 residues. The CDR3 DNA reads TGTGCCAGCAGTTACGGGACAGGGCTCACAGATACGCAGTATTTT. It translates to CASSYGTGLTDTQYF.

The genes are TRBV6-5 and TRBJ2-5; TRBD2 matches 15 bases. This CDR3 contains 16 residues. The germline V gene encodes CDR1 MNHEY and CDR2 SVGAGI. V gave up 4 bases and J gave up 3 bases; unmatched junction bases: 3. The CDR3 is CASSSRTSGREETQYF. The CDR3 nucleotides read TGTGCCAGCAGTTCGCGGACTAGCGGGAGGGAAGAGACCCAGTACTTC.

V is TRBV6-5 and J is TRBJ1-3; 7 nucleotides match TRBD1. The J segment lost 3 bases and the V segment lost 5 bases, leaving 7 bases of the junction unmatched. Germline loops: CDR1 MNHEY, CDR2 SVGAGI. The CDR3 has 15 residues. The CDR3 is CASSRDRADGNTIYF. CDR3 sequence (DNA): TGTGCCAGCAGTCGAGACAGGGCCGATGGAAACACCATATATTTT.

The chain links TRBV18 to TRBJ1-3; 9 positions match TRBD1. The CDR3 length is 17 residues. V shed 2 bases, J shed 0 bases, and the junction held 5 bases outside the gene matches. Germline V lookup: CDR1 KGHSH, CDR2 LQKENI. CDR3 in DNA: TGTGCCAGCTCACCAAAGGGACAGGGACCCTCTGGAAACACCATATATTTT. Its translation: CASSPKGQGPSGNTIYF.

As concerns this clone: The junction differs from germline at one of its ends, possibly a read error. J is TRBJ1-2 and V is TRBV2; D might be TRBD1 (6 bases). CDR3 length equals 12 residues. Germline lookup yields CDR1 SNHLY and CDR2 FYNNEI. CDR3 region: CASRLGTTGAPF. CDR3 in DNA: TGTGCCAGCCGCCTTGGTACGACAGGAGCTCCCTTC.

This clone was picked up a small number of times. The rearrangement uses TRBV2 and TRBJ2-2; D may be TRBD1 (6 bases). The CDR3 runs to 13 residues. V was pared by 10 bases and J by 6 bases, with 15 bases between. The germline gives CDR1 SNHLY, CDR2 FYNNEI. CDR3 sequence: CAINRDISGELFF. The CDR3 DNA reads as TGTGCCATAAATCGGGACATCTCCGGGGAGCTGTTTTTT.

The chain recombines TRBV2 with TRBJ2-5, with TRBD1 as a possible D gene (6 bases). This CDR3 has 14 residues. Between the trimmed V and J ends, which lost 6 bases and 5 bases, there was a span of 16 bases. Looked up from germline, CDR1 is SNHLY and CDR2 is FYNNEI. For the CDR3, the DNA is TGTGCCAGCAGCCTAGAGGGACAACAGGAGACCCAGTACTTC. The encoded protein is CASSLEGQQETQYF. The whole variable domain, remainder taken from reference TRBV2 and TRBJ2-5, is EPEVTQTPSHQVTQMGQEVILRCVPISNHLYFYWYRQILGQKVEFLVSFYNNEISEKSEIFDDQFSVERPDGSNFTLKIRSTKLEDSAMYFCASSLEGQQETQYFGPGTRLLVL.

The chain couples TRBV28 to TRBJ2-1; 10 bases align to TRBD2. Germline V gene sequence: CDR1 MDHEN, CDR2 SYDVKM. This CDR3 has 16 residues. V lost 4 bases and J lost 6; bases outside the gene matches: 9. The CDR3 sequence: CASSSTIAGGLNEQFF. The CDR3 bases are TGTGCCAGCAGTTCAACAATAGCGGGAGGCCTCAATGAGCAGTTCTTC.

V gene TRBV6-2 or TRBV6-3 combines with J gene TRBJ1-3; 8 bases agree with TRBD1. V lost 5 bases, J lost 7 bases, and 10 bases stayed unmatched. Looked up from germline, CDR1 is MNHEY and CDR2 is SVGEGT. This CDR3 spans 15 amino acids. The CDR3 nucleotides are TGTGCCAGCAGTCGCGCAAGACAGGGGACGAACACCATATATTTT. Encoded protein: CASSRARQGTNTIYF.

The J gene is TRBJ2-3, the V gene TRBV15, with 13 bases that match TRBD2. The CDR3 totals 17 residues. V trimming: 5 bases; J trimming: 6 bases; junction bases outside the gene matches: 11. In germline, CDR1 is LNHNV, CDR2 YYDKDF (reference sequence). Here the CDR3 DNA reads TGTGCCACCAGCTCGTCGACTAGCGGGAGGCGAAGGGATACGCAGTATTTT. Its translation is CATSSSTSGRRRDTQYF.

The rearrangement links TRBV27 to TRBJ1-1; unclear D gene. The germline gives CDR1 MNHEY, CDR2 SMNVEV (reference sequence). CDR3 length equals 16 residues. Deletions cut 6 bases from V and 11 bases from J, with 28 bases between. CDR3 in DNA: TGTGCCAGCAGGACCGACTCGGCCTTCCCTCTTACCCGGGCTTTCTTT. As protein: CASRTDSAFPLTRAFF.

This chain uses TRBV11-3 with TRBJ2-2; D possibly corresponds to TRBD2 (6 bases). CDR3 length equals 15 residues. Germline CDR1 is SGHNT and CDR2 is YENEEA. V was clipped by 4 bases and J by 1 base, with 10 bases between them. The CDR3 bases are TGTGCCAGCAGCTCGATTAGCGGGAACACCGGGGAGCTGTTTTTT. Protein product: CASSSISGNTGELFF.

This clone was detected only a few times. The chain has TRBV6-5 and TRBJ1-2, with 8 bases that match TRBD1. Trimming took 5 bases from V and 3 from J; bases not matched to a gene: 5. CDR3 length: 14 residues. Germline V gene data show CDR1 as MNHEY and CDR2 as SVGAGI. The DNA of the CDR3 is TGTGCCAGCAGTCTCAGGGGGCGCGACTATGGCTACACCTTC. This translates into CASSLRGRDYGYTF.

The rearrangement uses TRBV29-1 and TRBJ2-3; TRBD1 matches at 9 bases. Germline V gene lookup returns CDR1 SQVTM and CDR2 ANQGSEA. The CDR3 contains 14 residues. As DNA, the CDR3 is TGCAGTTACCGGGACAGGGTCGGGGCAGATACGCAGTATTTT. This gives the protein CSYRDRVGADTQYF.

The chain carries TRBV5-1 and TRBJ2-7, with 10 bases fitting TRBD2. The ends lost 5 bases at V and 3 bases at J; junction bases unmatched: 8. The CDR3 has 15 residues. CDR1 is SGHRS, CDR2 YFSETQ, per germline. CDR3 in DNA: TGCGCCAGCAGGGCCATGGGGACTAGCGTCTACGAGCAGTACTTC. Residues: CASRAMGTSVYEQYF.

This chain links TRBV7-2 with TRBJ2-1, with TRBD1 identical over 10 bases. CDR3 length equals 15 residues. Trimming cost V 4 bases and J 4 bases; bases outside gene matches: 4. Germline CDR1 and CDR2: SGHTA and FQGNSA. In DNA, the CDR3 is TGTGCCAGCAGCTCCGACAGGGGGCTTTACAATGAGCAGTTCTTC. It yields the protein CASSSDRGLYNEQFF.

J is TRBJ2-1 and V is TRBV5-4; 8 bases align to TRBD2. The germline gives CDR1 SGHNT, CDR2 YYREEE (reference sequence). Trimming took 6 bases from V and 7 from J; bases not matched to a gene: 12. The CDR3 loop spans 15 amino acids. CDR3 protein: CASTNAGTSDNEQFF. The CDR3 nucleotides read TGTGCCAGCACTAACGCCGGGACTAGTGATAATGAGCAGTTCTTC.

This clone was seen more than once but under ten times. The gene calls are TRBV6-2 or TRBV6-3 and TRBJ1-1, with a tentative D call TRBD1 (6 bases). V lost 0 bases, J lost 9 bases, and 11 bases lay in between. This CDR3 region has 13 residues. CDR1 is MNHEY and CDR2 is SVGEGT in the germline V gene. CDR3 DNA sequence: TGTGCCAGCAGTTACTCGAGGCAGGGGAAAGCTTTCTTT. Amino acid sequence: CASSYSRQGKAFF.

The rearrangement uses TRBV28 and TRBJ2-1; 12 positions match TRBD1. The length of the CDR3 is 14 residues. V shed 6 bases and J 12 bases; nucleotides not matched to a gene: 9. CDR1 MDHEN and CDR2 SYDVKM come from the germline V gene. The chain's CDR3 is CASSSGQGAHMQFF. DNA for the CDR3: TGTGCCAGCAGCTCGGGACAGGGGGCGCATATGCAGTTCTTC.